The present T cell receptor beta chain was sequenced within a study of CD8+ T cells in alopecia areata. General study results and limits: With tofacitinib ongoing, many expanded lesional clones persisted in both scalp and blood. Patients shared TCRs less clearly than mice did, possibly for HLA-related reasons.

Remarks on this clone: Its specificity is not known.

Extracted RNA was reverse transcribed, and the resulting cDNA served as sequencing template. The table came from immunoSEQ multiplex PCR; TCRdb's copy has only in-frame clones and leaves some out. This sample has about 110,000 clones, with less than 70% found just once. Treatment specified: oral pan-JAK inhibitor, 5-10 mg twice daily. Specimens obtained from alopecia areata patients comprised lesional scalp punch biopsies and peripheral blood. Germline-derived CDR1 and CDR2 are ENHRY and SYGVKD. This CDR3 has 16 amino acids. The V and J ends lost 4 bases and 1 base, in that order; junction bases with no gene match: 4.

The clonotype was recovered from a human donor with alopecia areata. The V gene is TRBV10-3, the J gene TRBJ2-3; TRBD2 matches 11 bases. The source was CD4+ T cells sorted from blood, collected at week 24, from a patient treated with tofacitinib. The DNA for the CDR3 is TGTGCCATCAGTGGACAGACTAGCGGGGGCACAGATACGCAGTATTTT. It codes for CAISGQTSGGTDTQYF.